The clone carrying this T cell receptor beta chain occurred once. Assay: immunoSEQ multiplex PCR; the TCRdb copy retains only in-frame clones and omits some. The sample lists more than 95,000 clones; roughly 90% were seen once. The data were obtained in a study of OX40 agonist ivuxolimab in advanced cancers. Germline V gene data show CDR1 as LNHDA and CDR2 as SQIVND (reference sequence). The CDR3 extends over 15 amino acids. Trimming pared 4 bases from V and 5 bases from J, leaving 14 bases between. Here the sequenced sample was CD4+ or CD8+ T cells sorted from blood, taken in a trial of the OX40 agonist ivuxolimab. V gene TRBV19 combines with J gene TRBJ2-2; no clear D gene. The clonotype originates from an adult with an advanced solid tumor such as melanoma, head and neck, liver or kidney cancer. The CDR3 loop is CASSRNGRVTGELFF. The CDR3 nucleotides read TGTGCCAGTAGTAGAAACGGCCGGGTAACCGGGGAGCTGTTTTTT.